This T cell receptor (beta chain) comes out of a study of memory CD4+ T cells and cytomegalovirus serostatus (dated by TCRdb to between 2019 and 2020). Looking at the study overall: The roughly 35 healthy Belgian adults in the cohort included 9 who were CMV seropositive and approximately 24 who were CMV seronegative. The study sequenced CD4+ memory TCRbeta repertoires of a Belgian cohort with known cytomegalovirus serostatus to replicate a published TCR-based CMV serostatus classifier.

A FACSAria II was used to sort memory CD4+ T cells, defined as single viable CD3+CD4+CD8-CD45RO+ cells. CMV serostatus was determined using a Roche Elecsys assay that detects serum IgG against CMV pp150, pp28, p38 and p52. After the samples were thawed, total CD4+ T cells were enriched through positive selection using CD4 magnetic microbeads. The samples came from a different study that was designed specifically to examine the CD4+ T cell memory repertoire. Peripheral blood mononuclear cells were isolated and cryopreserved according to standard operating procedures, and serum was kept at -80 degrees C. CD3-PerCP (BW264/56), CD4-APC (RPA-T4), CD45RO-PE (UCHT1) and CD8-Pacific Orange (3B5) antibodies were used for staining, and non-viable cells were excluded with Sytox blue. Overall study outcomes, separate from this receptor: Only CD4+CD45RO+ memory cells were sequenced, in contrast to the original study, in which naive and memory CD4+ and CD8+ populations were covered. Results were interpreted as suggesting that the CMV-associated TCR signature is largely present in the CD4+ memory repertoire. For CMV serostatus prediction, a median bootstrapped AUC of 0.95 was reached with the original framework, and a median bootstrapped AUC of approximately 0.92 was reached with a US-trained random forest. Of around 160 previously reported CMV-associated TCRbeta sequences, some 73 appeared in the CD4+ memory repertoires, each in one to five individuals. On the Belgian cohort, the classifier built on the original framework reached a median bootstrapped AUC of about 0.96, with a 95% CI of 0.76-1.00.

The Quick-DNA Microprep Kit was used to extract genomic DNA from the sorted cells. TCRbeta DNA was amplified with the immunoSEQ hsTCRbeta kit following the manufacturer's protocol. TCRbeta libraries were sequenced on an Illumina MiSeq instrument. Regarding the original processing steps: Once out-of-frame sequences had been removed, a few million distinct TCRbeta sequences were left, which works out to an average of approximately 63,000 per individual. Each individual was scored by the count of fewer than 200 previously reported CMV-associated TCRbeta sequences and the total productive distinct TCRbeta count. A beta-binomial model was reimplemented in Python, and random forests from scikit-learn, run with default parameters, were trained on data from the US cohort. Classifier performance on the Belgian cohort was reported as the median AUC with percentile confidence intervals calculated over 10,000 bootstrap iterations. TCRdb holds this immuneACCESS table with in-frame rearrangements only. Some clones are missing; in checked studies, unresolved V genes explain under half, and the rest has no known cause. V, J and clone size reflect that table, while D and trimming were determined from the DNA. The sample yields around 99,000 clones; 80% were counted once. The ten most abundant clones make up 3.6% of the sample.

Comments on this clone: Its antigen specificity is not known. There are no base qualities to consult, and no much larger clone falls within one base.

The CDR3 covers 15 residues, taking in both the cysteine and the phenylalanine. Just the 45-base CDR3 DNA is kept, in frame starting at base 1. Trimming at the junction amounts to 2 bases on V and 0 bases on J, and the germline ends lie 9 bases apart. The germline V gene (reference sequence) yields SGHNT for CDR1 and YYREEE for CDR2. Sequenced input: memory CD4+ T cells from blood. The TCR was taken from an adult in good health and CMV-seropositive. In this chain, TRBV5-4 is recombined with TRBJ2-1; a weak D assignment points to TRBD1 (5 bases agree). The sequenced DNA is TGTGCCAGCAGCTTAGGGGTAAGCTCCTACAATGAGCAGTTCTTC. Its amino acids are CASSLGVSSYNEQFF.